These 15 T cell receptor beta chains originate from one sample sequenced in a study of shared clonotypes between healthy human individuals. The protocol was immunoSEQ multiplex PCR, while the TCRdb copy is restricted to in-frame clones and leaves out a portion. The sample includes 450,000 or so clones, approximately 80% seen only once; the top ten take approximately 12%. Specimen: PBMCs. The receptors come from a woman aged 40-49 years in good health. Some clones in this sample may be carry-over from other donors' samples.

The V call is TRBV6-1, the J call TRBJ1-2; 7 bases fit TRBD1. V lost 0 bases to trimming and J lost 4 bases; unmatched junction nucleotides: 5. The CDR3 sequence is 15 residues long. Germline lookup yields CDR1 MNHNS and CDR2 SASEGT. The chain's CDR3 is CASSEAAGGSYGYTF. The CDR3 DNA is TGTGCCAGCAGTGAAGCGGCAGGGGGGAGCTATGGCTACACCTTC.

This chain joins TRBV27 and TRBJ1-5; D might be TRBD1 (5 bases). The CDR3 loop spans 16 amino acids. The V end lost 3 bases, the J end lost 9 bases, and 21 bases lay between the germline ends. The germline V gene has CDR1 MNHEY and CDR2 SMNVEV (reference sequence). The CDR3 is CASSFPSIGGFRPQHF. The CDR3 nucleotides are TGTGCCAGCAGTTTCCCGTCCATTGGGGGGTTTCGGCCCCAGCATTTT.

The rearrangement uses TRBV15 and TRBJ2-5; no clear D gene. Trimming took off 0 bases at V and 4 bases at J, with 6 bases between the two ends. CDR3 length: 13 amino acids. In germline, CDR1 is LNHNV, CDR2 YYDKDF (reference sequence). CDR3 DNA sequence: TGTGCCACCAGCAGAGATGTGGTAGAGACCCAGTACTTC. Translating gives CATSRDVVETQYF. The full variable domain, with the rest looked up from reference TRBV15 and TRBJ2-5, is DAMVIQNPRYQVTQFGKPVTLSCSQTLNHNVMYWYQQKSSQAPKLLFHYYDKDFNNEADTPDNFQSRRPNTSFCFLDIRSPGLGDTAMYLCATSRDVVETQYFGPGTRLLVL.

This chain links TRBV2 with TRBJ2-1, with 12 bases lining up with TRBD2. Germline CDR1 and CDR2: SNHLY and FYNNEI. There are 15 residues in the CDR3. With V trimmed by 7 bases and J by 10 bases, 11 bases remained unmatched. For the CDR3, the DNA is TGTGCCAGCACTAGCGGGAGGGCCCGGGTTTGGGAGCAGTTCTTC. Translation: CASTSGRARVWEQFF. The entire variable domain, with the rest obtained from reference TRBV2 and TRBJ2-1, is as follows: EPEVTQTPSHQVTQMGQEVILRCVPISNHLYFYWYRQILGQKVEFLVSFYNNEISEKSEIFDDQFSVERPDGSNFTLKIRSTKLEDSAMYFCASTSGRARVWEQFFGPGTRLTVL.

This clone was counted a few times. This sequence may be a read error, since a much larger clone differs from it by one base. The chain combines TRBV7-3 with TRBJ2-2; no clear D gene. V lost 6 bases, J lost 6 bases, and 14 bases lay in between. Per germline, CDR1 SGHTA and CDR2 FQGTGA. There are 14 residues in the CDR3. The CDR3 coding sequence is TGTGCCAGCAGGAAAGACTCCAACGCCGGGGAGCTGTTTTTT. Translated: CASRKDSNAGELFF.

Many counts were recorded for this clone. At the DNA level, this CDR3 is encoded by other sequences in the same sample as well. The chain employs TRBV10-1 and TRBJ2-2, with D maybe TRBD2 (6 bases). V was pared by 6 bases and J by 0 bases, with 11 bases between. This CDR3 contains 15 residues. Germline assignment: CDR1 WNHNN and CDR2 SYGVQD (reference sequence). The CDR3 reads CASSRDSANTGELFF. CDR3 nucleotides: TGCGCCAGCAGCCGGGACTCTGCGAACACCGGGGAGCTGTTTTTT.

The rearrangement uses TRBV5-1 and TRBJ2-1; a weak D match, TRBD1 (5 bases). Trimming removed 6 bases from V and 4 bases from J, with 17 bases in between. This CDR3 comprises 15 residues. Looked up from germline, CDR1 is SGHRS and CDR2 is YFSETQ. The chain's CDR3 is CASTFQGSTYNEQFF. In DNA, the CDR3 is TGCGCCAGCACCTTCCAGGGTTCGACTTACAATGAGCAGTTCTTC. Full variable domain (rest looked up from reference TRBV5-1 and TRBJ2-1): KAGVTQTPRYLIKTRGQQVTLSCSPISGHRSVSWYQQTPGQGLQFLFEYFSETQRNKGNFPGRFSGRQFSNSRSEMNVSTLELGDSALYLCASTFQGSTYNEQFFGPGTRLTVL.

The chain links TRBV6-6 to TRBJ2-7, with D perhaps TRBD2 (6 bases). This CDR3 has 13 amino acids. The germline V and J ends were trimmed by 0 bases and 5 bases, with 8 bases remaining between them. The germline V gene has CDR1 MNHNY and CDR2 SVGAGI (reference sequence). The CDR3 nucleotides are TGTGCCAGCAGTTACTCTGGGACTCACGAGCAGTACTTC. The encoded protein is CASSYSGTHEQYF.

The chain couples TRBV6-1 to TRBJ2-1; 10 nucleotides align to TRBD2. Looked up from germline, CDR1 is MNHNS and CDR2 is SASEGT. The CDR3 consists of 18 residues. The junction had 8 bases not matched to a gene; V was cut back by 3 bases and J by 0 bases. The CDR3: CASSDPGLAQSSYNEQFF. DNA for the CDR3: TGTGCCAGCAGTGACCCGGGACTAGCGCAGAGCTCCTACAATGAGCAGTTCTTC.

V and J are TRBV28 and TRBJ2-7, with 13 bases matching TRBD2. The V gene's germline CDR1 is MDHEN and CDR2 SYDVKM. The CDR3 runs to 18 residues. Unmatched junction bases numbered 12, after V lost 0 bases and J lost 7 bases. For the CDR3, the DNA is TGTGCCAGCAGTTTATGGGGACTAGCGGGAACCTCAGGAGGGGAGCAGTACTTC. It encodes CASSLWGLAGTSGGEQYF.

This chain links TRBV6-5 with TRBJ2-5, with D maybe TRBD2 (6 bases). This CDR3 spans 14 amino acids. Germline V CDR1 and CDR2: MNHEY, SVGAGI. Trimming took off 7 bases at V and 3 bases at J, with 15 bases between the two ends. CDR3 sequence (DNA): TGTGCCAGCAATAGGGCCGGGGGTGAAGAGACCCAGTACTTC. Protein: CASNRAGGEETQYF.

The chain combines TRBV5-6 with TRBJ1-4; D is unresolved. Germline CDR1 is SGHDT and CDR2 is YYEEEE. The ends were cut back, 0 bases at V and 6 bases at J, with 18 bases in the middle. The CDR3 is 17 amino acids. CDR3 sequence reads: CASSLGQAYSVYEKLFF. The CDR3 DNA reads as TGTGCCAGCAGCTTGGGGCAGGCGTACTCGGTGTATGAAAAACTGTTTTTT.

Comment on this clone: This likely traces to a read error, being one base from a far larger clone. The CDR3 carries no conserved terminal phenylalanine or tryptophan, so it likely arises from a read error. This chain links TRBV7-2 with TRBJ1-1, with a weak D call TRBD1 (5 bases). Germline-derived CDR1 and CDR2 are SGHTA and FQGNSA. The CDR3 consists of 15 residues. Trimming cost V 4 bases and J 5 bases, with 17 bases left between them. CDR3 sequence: CASSSTGTGRTEAFL. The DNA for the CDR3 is TGTGCCAGCAGCTCGACCGGGACCGGGAGGACTGAAGCTTTCCTT.

CDR3 nucleotide sequence: TGTGCCAGCAGTGAGATTGGACACCTGTTTTTT. Its translation: CASSEIGHLFF. The chain employs TRBV2 and TRBJ2-2; D possibly corresponds to TRBD1 (5 bases). CDR3 length: 11 residues. V was cut by 3 bases and J by 14 bases, with 10 bases left in between. Germline CDR1 reads SNHLY; CDR2 reads FYNNEI.

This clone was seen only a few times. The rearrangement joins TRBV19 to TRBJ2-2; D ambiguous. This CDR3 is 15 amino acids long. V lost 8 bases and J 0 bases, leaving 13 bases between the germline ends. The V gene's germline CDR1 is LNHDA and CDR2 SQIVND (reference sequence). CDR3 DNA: TGTGCCAGTCTCCCCTTCAGTTCGAACACCGGGGAGCTGTTTTTT. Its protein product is CASLPFSSNTGELFF. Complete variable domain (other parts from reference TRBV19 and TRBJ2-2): DGGITQSPKYLFRKEGQNVTLSCEQNLNHDAMYWYRQDPGQGLRLIYYSQIVNDFQKGDIAEGYSVSREKKESFPLTVTSAQKNPTAFYLCASLPFSSNTGELFFGEGSRLTVL.